Each of the 6 T cell receptor beta chains below was sequenced from the same sample in a study of identical twins. TCRdb re-called the 5' RACE reads with MiXCR, one entry per CDR3 protein. The table includes around 370,000 distinct CDR3 sequences, 7% to 9.5% detected once. Sequences were obtained from naive T cells sorted from blood. The receptors here all came from a woman in her forties or fifties in good health.

This clonotype was counted at least ten times. The rearrangement joins TRBV9 to TRBJ2-5; 8 positions match TRBD2. From germline, CDR1 is SGDLS and CDR2 YYNGEE. J was trimmed by 5 bases and V by 0 bases; bases with no gene match: 6. CDR3 length equals 15 residues. The CDR3: CASSVDGRALETQYF. CDR3 DNA sequence: TGTGCCAGCAGCGTAGACGGGAGGGCTTTGGAGACCCAGTACTTC.

This clonotype showed up many times. The chain carries TRBV19 and TRBJ2-2; no firm D call. CDR1 and CDR2 (germline): LNHDA, SQIVND (reference sequence). The V end was cut by 7 bases, the J end by 7 bases, with 13 bases between. This CDR3 has 13 amino acids. The CDR3 DNA follows: TGTGCCAGTAAAGAATCGGTTGTCGGGGAGCTGTTTTTT. It specifies CASKESVVGELFF.

This clonotype was recorded many times. This sequence joins TRBV29-1 and TRBJ2-3; D may be TRBD2 (5 bases). The V gene's germline CDR1 is SQVTM and CDR2 ANQGSEA. V was trimmed by 8 bases and J by 5 bases, leaving 14 bases between them. CDR3 length: 12 residues. For the CDR3, the DNA is TGCAGCATAAGAGGTCGGGGAGATACGCAGTATTTT. Encoded protein: CSIRGRGDTQYF.

The count of this clonotype is one. This chain links TRBV4-1 with TRBJ2-3; 11 bases are a match to TRBD2. Germline CDR1 MGHRA, CDR2 YSYEKL. The trim removed 0 bases at V and 6 bases at J, leaving 2 bases unmatched. The CDR3 totals 15 residues. The CDR3 nucleotides read TGCGCCAGCAGCCAAGATCGACTAGCGGGGGATACGCAGTATTTT. It translates to CASSQDRLAGDTQYF.

The sample holds many counts of this clonotype. The genes are TRBV12-3 or TRBV12-4 and TRBJ2-5, with TRBD1 matching 8 bases. The CDR3 totals 16 residues. V gave up 1 base and J gave up 2 bases; unmatched junction bases: 6. CDR3: CASSLVTGVLQETQYF. The CDR3 DNA reads TGTGCCAGCAGTTTAGTGACAGGGGTGTTACAAGAGACCCAGTACTTC.

This clonotype has more than one count but fewer than ten. The chain joins TRBV20-1 to TRBJ2-7; D may be TRBD1 (6 bases). With 3 bases removed from V and 2 bases from J, the gap between germline ends came to 14 bases. Germline V CDR1 and CDR2: DFQATT, SNEGSKA (reference sequence). The CDR3 loop spans 14 amino acids. The CDR3 bases are TGCAGTGCTAGCCTGGACAGCGTTACCTACGAGCAGTACTTC. It is translated as CSASLDSVTYEQYF.